Listed below are T cell receptor beta chains from one sample, sequenced in a study of blood T cell repertoires in COVID-19. Only in-frame clones appear in the TCRdb table, and some are missing; sequencing was by immunoSEQ multiplex PCR. The table lists 55,000 to 70,000 clones, 88% of them singletons. The source material was peripheral blood. Receptor source: a woman in her sixties or seventies with COVID-19, enrolled during active disease. The CDR3 runs from the conserved cysteine through the conserved F or W. The order of the fields is CDR3 DNA, CDR3 protein, V gene, J gene, D gene, clone size. A D gene is named only where the DNA matches it firmly. Some rows have no size entry. The others give once, few or many, or a class for an expanded clone.

cdr3_nt: TGCGCCAGCAGCTTTTCGGGGGGTGGTACTGAAGCTTTCTTT
cdr3_aa: CASSFSGGGTEAFF
v_call: TRBV5-1
j_call: TRBJ1-1
d_call: NA
clone_size: NA

cdr3_nt: TGCGCCAGCAGCTTTTTTGGGACTAGGAGCTCCTACAATGAGCAGTTCTTC
cdr3_aa: CASSFFGTRSSYNEQFF
v_call: TRBV4-1
j_call: TRBJ2-1
d_call: TRBD2
clone_size: NA

cdr3_nt: TGTGCCAGCAGCCAACAACTAGGTAGGGGGACAGGAAACACCATATATTTT
cdr3_aa: CASSQQLGRGTGNTIYF
v_call: TRBV4-2
j_call: TRBJ1-3
d_call: NA
clone_size: NA

cdr3_nt: TGTGCCAGCAGCATTAGGACAGCGGGAAACACCGGGGAGCTGTTTTTT
cdr3_aa: CASSIRTAGNTGELFF
v_call: TRBV9
j_call: TRBJ2-2
d_call: NA
clone_size: NA

cdr3_nt: TGCGCCAGCAGCTCGGGTTCCGGATTCTCCGGTGAGCAGTTCTTC
cdr3_aa: CASSSGSGFSGEQFF
v_call: TRBV5-1
j_call: TRBJ2-1
d_call: NA
clone_size: NA

cdr3_nt: TGTGCCAGCAGCTTGCAGGTTACCTCTGGAAACACCATATATTTT
cdr3_aa: CASSLQVTSGNTIYF
v_call: TRBV5-5
j_call: TRBJ1-3
d_call: NA
clone_size: NA

cdr3_nt: TGTGCCTGGAGTGTAAAAGCGGGAGGGAGCACAGATACGCAGTATTTT
cdr3_aa: CAWSVKAGGSTDTQYF
v_call: TRBV30
j_call: TRBJ2-3
d_call: TRBD2
clone_size: NA

cdr3_nt: TGCGCCAGCAGCCAAGTAGCCCCGGCAGGCGGGGGAGAGACCCAGTACTTC
cdr3_aa: CASSQVAPAGGGETQYF
v_call: TRBV4-3
j_call: TRBJ2-5
d_call: TRBD2
clone_size: NA

cdr3_nt: TGTGCCAGCAGCCACAGCGGGGGCCGAGAGACCCAGTACTTC
cdr3_aa: CASSHSGGRETQYF
v_call: TRBV3-1/TRBV3-2
j_call: TRBJ2-5
d_call: TRBD2
clone_size: NA

cdr3_nt: TGTGCCAGCACCCCCCGGACAGGGGGCGCGCGGTACTTC
cdr3_aa: CASTPRTGGARYF
v_call: TRBV19
j_call: TRBJ2-7
d_call: TRBD1
clone_size: NA

cdr3_nt: TGCGCCAGCAGCCAAGATTGGACCACAGGGGACTATGGCTACACCTTC
cdr3_aa: CASSQDWTTGDYGYTF
v_call: TRBV4-1
j_call: TRBJ1-2
d_call: TRBD1
clone_size: NA

cdr3_nt: TGTGCCAGCAGTTTATGGGGAGCGGGTCAGGACGAGCAGTACTTC
cdr3_aa: CASSLWGAGQDEQYF
v_call: TRBV28
j_call: TRBJ2-7
d_call: NA
clone_size: NA

cdr3_nt: TGCGCCAGCAGCGCGGGGATGGGAGACTCTGGAAACACCATATATTTT
cdr3_aa: CASSAGMGDSGNTIYF
v_call: TRBV5-1
j_call: TRBJ1-3
d_call: NA
clone_size: NA

cdr3_nt: TGTGCCAGCAGTGGACTAGCGGGGGCCACAGATACGCAGTATTTT
cdr3_aa: CASSGLAGATDTQYF
v_call: TRBV6-2/TRBV6-3
j_call: TRBJ2-3
d_call: TRBD2
clone_size: NA

cdr3_nt: TGTGCCAGCAGTTTGGCGGACACATACGATGAGCAGTTCTTC
cdr3_aa: CASSLADTYDEQFF
v_call: TRBV27
j_call: TRBJ2-1
d_call: NA
clone_size: once

cdr3_nt: TGTGCCAGCAGCGCCCAAGCGCTTGGGAGTTCACCCCTCCACTTT
cdr3_aa: CASSAQALGSSPLHF
v_call: TRBV9
j_call: TRBJ1-6
d_call: NA
clone_size: many

cdr3_nt: TGTGCCAGCAGAGGACAGGGGGCAACAGATACGCAGTATTTT
cdr3_aa: CASRGQGATDTQYF
v_call: TRBV28
j_call: TRBJ2-3
d_call: TRBD1
clone_size: once

cdr3_nt: TGTGCCAGCAGTAAAAACCAGGGAAGGGGCACTGAAGCTTTCTTT
cdr3_aa: CASSKNQGRGTEAFF
v_call: TRBV6-6
j_call: TRBJ1-1
d_call: NA
clone_size: NA

cdr3_nt: TGTGCCAGTTCCTCAGCGGGGAAAACTAACTATGGCTACACCTTC
cdr3_aa: CASSSAGKTNYGYTF
v_call: TRBV10-3
j_call: TRBJ1-2
d_call: NA
clone_size: NA

cdr3_nt: TGTGCCAGCAGCTTGCTTAGCAGGGCAGATACGCAGTATTTT
cdr3_aa: CASSLLSRADTQYF
v_call: TRBV11-2
j_call: TRBJ2-3
d_call: NA
clone_size: NA

cdr3_nt: TGTGCCAGCACTCTACAGGGGGTCGCGGGACAGCCCCAGCATTTT
cdr3_aa: CASTLQGVAGQPQHF
v_call: TRBV7-8
j_call: TRBJ1-5
d_call: TRBD1
clone_size: NA

cdr3_nt: TGTGCCAGCAGTCCGAGGACACCCCAGAACACTGAAGCTTTCTTT
cdr3_aa: CASSPRTPQNTEAFF
v_call: TRBV6-2/TRBV6-3
j_call: TRBJ1-1
d_call: NA
clone_size: NA

cdr3_nt: TGTGCCAGTAGTATATCAGCGTCCAATGAGCAGTTCTTC
cdr3_aa: CASSISASNEQFF
v_call: TRBV19
j_call: TRBJ2-1
d_call: NA
clone_size: NA

cdr3_nt: TGTGCCAGTAGTATAGGGGCGAGCTCCTACAATGAGCAGTTCTTC
cdr3_aa: CASSIGASSYNEQFF
v_call: TRBV19
j_call: TRBJ2-1
d_call: NA
clone_size: once

cdr3_nt: TGTGCCAGTAAGGGGGTGGGTGCCAATCAGCCCCAGCATTTT
cdr3_aa: CASKGVGANQPQHF
v_call: TRBV19
j_call: TRBJ1-5
d_call: NA
clone_size: NA

cdr3_nt: TGCGCCAGCAAGGAGAAAGAGACCCAGTACTTC
cdr3_aa: CASKEKETQYF
v_call: TRBV10-1
j_call: TRBJ2-5
d_call: NA
clone_size: NA

cdr3_nt: TGCGCCAGCAGTCGGAGCGGGGGAAAGACCCAGTACTTC
cdr3_aa: CASSRSGGKTQYF
v_call: TRBV10-2
j_call: TRBJ2-5
d_call: TRBD2
clone_size: NA

cdr3_nt: TGTGCCAGCTCCGGGACAACCTACAATGAGCAGTTCTTC
cdr3_aa: CASSGTTYNEQFF
v_call: TRBV19
j_call: TRBJ2-1
d_call: NA
clone_size: NA

cdr3_nt: TGTGCCAGCAGTTCTATGGCAGGTAGCAATCAGCCCCAGCATTTT
cdr3_aa: CASSSMAGSNQPQHF
v_call: TRBV4-2
j_call: TRBJ1-5
d_call: NA
clone_size: NA

cdr3_nt: TGTGCCAGCACCGGGACAGGGATCACCGGGGAGCTGTTTTTT
cdr3_aa: CASTGTGITGELFF
v_call: TRBV28
j_call: TRBJ2-2
d_call: TRBD1
clone_size: NA

cdr3_nt: TGTGCCAGCAGTCACTACGCAGATACGCAGTATTTT
cdr3_aa: CASSHYADTQYF
v_call: TRBV7-2
j_call: TRBJ2-3
d_call: NA
clone_size: once

cdr3_nt: TGTGCCAGTGGGGCAGGGGAAAATTCACCCCTCCACTTT
cdr3_aa: CASGAGENSPLHF
v_call: TRBV19
j_call: TRBJ1-6
d_call: NA
clone_size: NA

cdr3_nt: TGTGCCAGCAGCCCACCGACGGGGGAAGGAGGAAACACCATATATTTT
cdr3_aa: CASSPPTGEGGNTIYF
v_call: TRBV7-9
j_call: TRBJ1-3
d_call: NA
clone_size: NA